These 30 T cell receptor beta chains came from one sample sequenced in a study of blood T cell repertoires in COVID-19. Assay: immunoSEQ multiplex PCR; the TCRdb copy retains only in-frame clones and omits some. The sample records 250,000 to 300,000 clones, 88% being singletons. Material: PBMCs or T cells enriched from blood (not recorded which). The receptors were gathered from a woman aged 60-75 years in a cohort exposed to, infected with or recovered from COVID-19 (not recorded which).

The V call is TRBV13, the J call TRBJ1-2; 8 bases map to TRBD1. The CDR3 has 14 residues. Unmatched junction bases numbered 9, after V lost 5 bases and J lost 7 bases. CDR1 is PRHDT, CDR2 FYEKMQ, per germline (reference sequence). The CDR3 DNA reads TGTGCCAGCAGCCAGCGACAGGGGAGACCTGGCTACACCTTC. Translation gives CASSQRQGRPGYTF. Looking up the rest from reference TRBV13 and TRBJ1-2 gives the full variable domain: AAGVIQSPRHLIKEKRETATLKCYPIPRHDTVYWYQQGPGQDPQFLISFYEKMQSDKGSIPDRFSAQQFSDYHSELNMSSLELGDSALYFCASSQRQGRPGYTFGSGTRLTVV.

The gene calls are TRBV5-5 and TRBJ2-3; TRBD2 agrees at 11 bases. The CDR3 contains 16 residues. Germline assignment: CDR1 SGHKS and CDR2 YYEKEE (reference sequence). After removal of 0 bases from V and 1 base from J, the junction contained 1 base not matched to a gene. CDR3 sequence (DNA): TGTGCCAGCAGCTTGGAACTAGCGGGAGGCACAGATACGCAGTATTTT. Residues: CASSLELAGGTDTQYF.

This clone appeared a few times. The CDR3 protein is CASSEVPHRAGGANVLTF. CDR3 nucleotide sequence: TGTGCCAGCAGTGAGGTTCCGCATCGGGCGGGTGGGGCCAACGTCCTGACTTTC. This chain connects TRBV6-4 to TRBJ2-6, with TRBD2 as a possible D gene (5 bases). Germline lookup yields CDR1 MRHNA and CDR2 SNTAGT. V was trimmed by 3 bases and J by 3 bases, leaving 18 bases between them. The CDR3 is 18 residues long.

The rearrangement links TRBV19 to TRBJ2-5; no firm D call. Germline loops: CDR1 LNHDA, CDR2 SQIVND (reference sequence). This CDR3 region has 14 residues. V was shortened by 3 bases and J by 0 bases, with 8 bases between the two germline ends. This CDR3 reads CASSIRRNQETQYF. CDR3 DNA: TGTGCCAGTAGTATTCGGCGGAACCAAGAGACCCAGTACTTC.

The DNA for the CDR3 is TGTGCCAGCAAAAGAGCGGGAGCTACAGATACGCAGTATTTT. Translated, it gives CASKRAGATDTQYF. The chain is built from TRBV7-2 and TRBJ2-3; 8 nucleotides line up with TRBD2. Looked up from germline, CDR1 is SGHTA and CDR2 is FQGNSA. The V segment lost 7 bases and the J segment 3 bases; nucleotides outside the gene matches: 6. CDR3 length equals 14 residues.

This clone came up a few times. CDR3 residues: CASSPLASAKNIQYF. Here the CDR3 DNA reads TGTGCCAGCAGTCCACTAGCGTCCGCCAAAAACATTCAGTACTTC. The rearrangement links TRBV6-2 or TRBV6-3 to TRBJ2-4, with 7 bases lining up with TRBD2. Unmatched junction bases numbered 5, after V lost 5 bases and J lost 1 base. The CDR3 covers 15 residues. Per the germline V gene, CDR1 is MNHEY and CDR2 is SVGEGT.

The genes are TRBV11-2 and TRBJ2-1; D unresolved. This CDR3 is built from 12 residues. V lost 5 bases and J 5 bases, leaving 7 bases between the germline ends. Germline CDR1 SGHAT, CDR2 FQNNGV. CDR3: CASSIINNEQFF. CDR3 DNA sequence: TGTGCCAGCAGCATTATAAACAATGAGCAGTTCTTC.

This chain uses TRBV19 with TRBJ2-7; 8 bases are shared with TRBD2. The trim removed 1 base at V and 0 bases at J, leaving 2 bases unmatched. The germline V gene encodes CDR1 LNHDA and CDR2 SQIVND (reference sequence). The CDR3 has 15 amino acids. The CDR3 region is CASSIGLASSYEQYF. The DNA for the CDR3 is TGTGCCAGTAGTATAGGACTAGCGTCCTCCTACGAGCAGTACTTC.

The chain combines TRBV21-1 with TRBJ2-7; the D call in the table, TRBD1, was not verified against the DNA. TRBV21-1 is annotated as a pseudogene. The CDR3 spans 12 residues. Here the CDR3 reads CASSNVGRPWYF. The CDR3 bases are TGTGCCAGCAGCAACGTGGGGCGCCCATGGTACTTC.

The chain uses TRBV13 and TRBJ2-1; D is ambiguous. V gave up 5 bases and J gave up 4 bases, with 15 bases separating them. Germline values: CDR1 PRHDT, CDR2 FYEKMQ (reference sequence). The CDR3 covers 15 residues. CDR3 protein: CASSRGGYPYNEQFF. In nucleotides, the CDR3 is TGTGCCAGCAGCCGCGGCGGCTACCCGTACAATGAGCAGTTCTTC. The variable domain in full, with the rest retrieved from reference TRBV13 and TRBJ2-1, is AAGVIQSPRHLIKEKRETATLKCYPIPRHDTVYWYQQGPGQDPQFLISFYEKMQSDKGSIPDRFSAQQFSDYHSELNMSSLELGDSALYFCASSRGGYPYNEQFFGPGTRLTVL.

This clone was recorded a few times. The chain is built from TRBV28 and TRBJ1-6; 9 bases agree with TRBD1. After removal of 3 bases from V and 7 bases from J, the junction contained 4 bases not matched to a gene. This CDR3 has 15 residues. Per germline, CDR1 MDHEN and CDR2 SYDVKM. The CDR3 bases are TGTGCCAGCAGTTTTAACAGGGGGCGGAATTCACCCCTCCACTTT. Translated: CASSFNRGRNSPLHF.

V usage is TRBV28 and J usage is TRBJ2-3; TRBD2 might be the D (5 bases). There are 16 residues in the CDR3. Germline V gene data show CDR1 as MDHEN and CDR2 as SYDVKM. Deletions cut 7 bases from V and 2 bases from J, with 19 bases between. The CDR3 DNA sequence: TGTGCCAGCAACTCACTTGAGCGGTCGTTCACAGATACGCAGTATTTT. Translating gives CASNSLERSFTDTQYF.

The V and J genes are TRBV7-9 and TRBJ1-1; TRBD1 is a possible D gene (5 bases). V was shortened by 3 bases and J by 2 bases, with 10 bases between the two germline ends. There are 14 residues in the CDR3. The V gene's germline CDR1 is SEHNR and CDR2 FQNEAQ (reference sequence). The CDR3 is CASSFGGGNTEAFF. The CDR3 DNA reads TGTGCCAGCAGCTTCGGGGGGGGTAACACTGAAGCTTTCTTT.

CDR3 sequence: CASSWDRGSSEQYF. DNA of the CDR3: TGTGCCAGCAGCTGGGACAGGGGATCGTCCGAGCAGTACTTC. The chain carries TRBV11-3 and TRBJ2-7; 10 bases align to TRBD1. The germline gives CDR1 SGHNT, CDR2 YENEEA. This CDR3 has 14 residues. The trim removed 4 bases at V and 6 bases at J, leaving 6 bases unmatched.

The chain carries TRBV15 and TRBJ1-6; 7 bases agree with TRBD1. This CDR3 contains 16 residues. Germline V gene lookup returns CDR1 LNHNV and CDR2 YYDKDF (reference sequence). J lost 10 bases, V lost 0 bases, and 9 bases had no gene match. Here the CDR3 reads CATSRDVQGKGSPLHF. DNA for the CDR3: TGTGCCACCAGCAGAGACGTACAGGGGAAGGGGTCACCCCTCCACTTT. Full variable domain (outside the CDR3, taken from reference TRBV15 and TRBJ1-6): DAMVIQNPRYQVTQFGKPVTLSCSQTLNHNVMYWYQQKSSQAPKLLFHYYDKDFNNEADTPDNFQSRRPNTSFCFLDIRSPGLGDTAMYLCATSRDVQGKGSPLHFGNGTRLTVT.

The chain couples TRBV24-1 to TRBJ2-1, with 8 bases matching TRBD2. Germline V CDR1 and CDR2: KGHDR, SFDVKD. J lost 8 bases, V lost 4 bases, and 12 bases had no gene match. The CDR3 is made up of 16 amino acids. The CDR3 sequence is CATSDPSGSIGDEQFF. The CDR3 region has the DNA TGTGCCACCAGTGACCCCAGCGGGAGTATTGGCGATGAGCAGTTCTTC.

The V and J genes are TRBV4-1 and TRBJ2-5, with D maybe TRBD1 (5 bases). The germline gives CDR1 MGHRA, CDR2 YSYEKL. Trimming left V 0 bases short and J 7 bases short, with 15 bases between. The CDR3 is 15 amino acids. CDR3 coding DNA: TGCGCCAGCAGCCAAGATGGAACCGCCACAGGGACCCAGTACTTC. Its protein product is CASSQDGTATGTQYF.

The chain combines TRBV18 with TRBJ2-5; D ambiguous. Germline CDR1 is KGHSH and CDR2 is LQKENI. Trimming left V 5 bases short and J 2 bases short, with 9 bases between. The CDR3 runs 13 residues. The CDR3 DNA follows: TGTGCCAGCTCAAGGAGCGCACAAGAGACCCAGTACTTC. Protein product: CASSRSAQETQYF.

About this clone itself: Other DNA variants within this sample encode the same CDR3. V and J are TRBV5-1 and TRBJ1-6; D uncertain. Germline CDR1 reads SGHRS; CDR2 reads YFSETQ. The CDR3 contains 14 residues. The germline V and J ends were trimmed by 0 bases and 5 bases, with 6 bases remaining between them. This CDR3 is CASSLGRDNSPLHF. Written as DNA, the CDR3 is TGCGCCAGCAGCTTGGGCCGGGATAATTCACCCCTCCACTTT. Supplemented by reference TRBV5-1 and TRBJ1-6, the full variable domain reads KAGVTQTPRYLIKTRGQQVTLSCSPISGHRSVSWYQQTPGQGLQFLFEYFSETQRNKGNFPGRFSGRQFSNSRSEMNVSTLELGDSALYLCASSLGRDNSPLHFGNGTRLTVT.

The chain combines TRBV6-6 with TRBJ2-7; TRBD1 matches 10 bases. The CDR3 is made up of 15 amino acids. Germline values: CDR1 MNHNY, CDR2 SVGAGI (reference sequence). V was clipped by 0 bases and J by 4 bases; unmatched bases: 3. The CDR3 region is CASSYSPGQGYEQYF. CDR3 nucleotide sequence: TGTGCCAGCAGTTACTCCCCGGGACAGGGGTACGAGCAGTACTTC.

The J gene is TRBJ1-4, the V gene TRBV7-9; 7 bases align to TRBD1. Germline assignment: CDR1 SEHNR and CDR2 FQNEAQ (reference sequence). Germline trimming cut 8 bases from V and 7 bases from J; bases unmatched to any gene: 7. There are 13 residues in the CDR3. The CDR3 nucleotides are TGTGCCAGCGGTTTGGCAGGGGGTGAAAAACTGTTTTTT. Translation gives CASGLAGGEKLFF.

The rearrangement joins TRBV28 to TRBJ1-2; D might be TRBD1 (5 bases). The germline V gene has CDR1 MDHEN and CDR2 SYDVKM. This CDR3 comprises 12 residues. Deletions cut 7 bases from V and 4 bases from J, with 10 bases between. Here the CDR3 DNA reads TGTGCCAGCACCTCGACAGTCTATGGCTACACCTTC. As protein: CASTSTVYGYTF.

The chain joins TRBV7-9 to TRBJ2-5; tentative D call: TRBD1 (5 bases). The CDR3 sequence is 12 residues long. V dropped 5 bases and J dropped 5 bases, with 9 bases sitting between them. CDR1 is SEHNR, CDR2 FQNEAQ, per germline (reference sequence). The CDR3: CASSQNRETQYF. The CDR3 coding sequence is TGTGCCAGCAGCCAAAACAGGGAGACCCAGTACTTC.

The chain links TRBV2 to TRBJ2-1, with 11 nucleotides matching TRBD2. V shed 7 bases and J 4 bases; nucleotides not matched to a gene: 3. The CDR3 totals 14 residues. Germline loops: CDR1 SNHLY, CDR2 FYNNEI. The CDR3 spells CASTRTSGYNEQFF. As DNA, the CDR3 is TGTGCCAGCACTCGGACTAGCGGGTACAATGAGCAGTTCTTC. The whole variable domain, remainder taken from reference TRBV2 and TRBJ2-1, is EPEVTQTPSHQVTQMGQEVILRCVPISNHLYFYWYRQILGQKVEFLVSFYNNEISEKSEIFDDQFSVERPDGSNFTLKIRSTKLEDSAMYFCASTRTSGYNEQFFGPGTRLTVL.

The V and J genes are TRBV28 and TRBJ1-2, with D perhaps TRBD1 (6 bases). The CDR3 consists of 15 residues. CDR1 is MDHEN and CDR2 is SYDVKM in the germline V gene. Trimming pared 2 bases from V and 7 bases from J, leaving 17 bases between. The CDR3 DNA reads TGTGCCAGCAGTTTAGGGGGCAGTTCCAGTCGTGGCTACACCTTC. Residues: CASSLGGSSSRGYTF.

Worth noting for this clone: One base away lies a much larger clone, so this may be a sequencing read error. This chain joins TRBV28 and TRBJ2-3; 7 positions match TRBD1. The CDR3 is 16 residues long. The germline gives CDR1 MDHEN, CDR2 SYDVKM. CDR3 bases: TGTGCCAACAGTAGAGGGCGACAGGGACGCACAGATACGCAGTATTTT. It codes for CANSRGRQGRTDTQYF.

The genes are TRBV21-1 and TRBJ2-1; no DNA check was done on the table's D call, TRBD2. TRBV21-1 is listed as a pseudogene. The CDR3 length is 17 residues. CDR3 region: CASSKALYREYRNEQFF. CDR3 bases: TGTGCCAGCAGCAAAGCTCTCTATCGGGAGTACCGAAATGAGCAGTTCTTC.

A note on this clone: A read error may account for a junction end that differs from germline. V and J are TRBV9 and TRBJ2-4, with 10 bases identical to TRBD1. The CDR3 has 12 amino acids. The germline V gene encodes CDR1 SGDLS and CDR2 YYNGEE. This CDR3 reads CASSVDRGNLIF. The CDR3 region has the DNA TGTGCCAGCAGCGTGGACAGGGGGAACCTAATTTTC.

This rearrangement joins TRBV6-1 to TRBJ2-5, with D possibly TRBD2 on 6 matching bases. Germline V lookup: CDR1 MNHNS, CDR2 SASEGT. The V and J ends lost 2 bases and 5 bases respectively, with 21 bases between them. The CDR3 runs to 17 residues. CDR3 in amino acids: CASSESPGGLGGETQYF. CDR3 sequence (DNA): TGTGCCAGCAGTGAAAGTCCGGGCGGGCTGGGAGGTGAGACCCAGTACTTC.

The chain employs TRBV28 and TRBJ1-2; the D is unclear. The CDR3 is 12 amino acids. The germline V and J ends were trimmed by 5 bases and 2 bases, with 6 bases remaining between them. Germline V gene lookup returns CDR1 MDHEN and CDR2 SYDVKM. The DNA of the CDR3 is TGTGCCAGCAGTCCCTCCAACTATGGCTACACCTTC. It is translated as CASSPSNYGYTF.